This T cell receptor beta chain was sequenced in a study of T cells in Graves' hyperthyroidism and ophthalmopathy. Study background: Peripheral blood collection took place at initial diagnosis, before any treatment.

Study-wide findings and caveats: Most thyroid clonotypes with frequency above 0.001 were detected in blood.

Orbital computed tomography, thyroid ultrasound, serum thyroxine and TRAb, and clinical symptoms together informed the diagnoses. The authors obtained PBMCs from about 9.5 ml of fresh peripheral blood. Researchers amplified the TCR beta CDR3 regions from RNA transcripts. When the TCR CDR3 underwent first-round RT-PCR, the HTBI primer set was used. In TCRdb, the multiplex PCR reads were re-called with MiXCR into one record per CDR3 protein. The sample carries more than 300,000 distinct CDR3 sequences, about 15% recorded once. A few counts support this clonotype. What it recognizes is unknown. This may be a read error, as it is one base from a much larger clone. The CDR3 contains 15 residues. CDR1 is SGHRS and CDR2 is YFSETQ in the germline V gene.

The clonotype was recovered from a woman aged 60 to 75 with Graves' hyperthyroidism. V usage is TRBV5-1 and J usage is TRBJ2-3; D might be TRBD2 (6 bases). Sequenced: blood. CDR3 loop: CASSPARGGTDTRYF. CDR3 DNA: TGCGCCAGCAGCCCTGCCCGGGGAGGCACAGATACGCGGTATTTT.